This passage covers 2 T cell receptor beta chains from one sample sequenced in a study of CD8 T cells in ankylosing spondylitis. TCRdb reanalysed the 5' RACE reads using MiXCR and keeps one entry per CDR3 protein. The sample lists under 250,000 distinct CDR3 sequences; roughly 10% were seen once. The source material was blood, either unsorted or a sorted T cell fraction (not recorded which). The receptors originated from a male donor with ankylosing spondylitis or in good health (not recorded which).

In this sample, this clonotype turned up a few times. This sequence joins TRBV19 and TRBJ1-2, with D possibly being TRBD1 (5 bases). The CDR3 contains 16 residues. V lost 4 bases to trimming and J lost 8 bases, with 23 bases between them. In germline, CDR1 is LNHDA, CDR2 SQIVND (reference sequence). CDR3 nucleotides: TGTGCCAGTAGTACTCGTTTATTGTGGGACGATAAAGGCTACACCTTC. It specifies CASSTRLLWDDKGYTF.

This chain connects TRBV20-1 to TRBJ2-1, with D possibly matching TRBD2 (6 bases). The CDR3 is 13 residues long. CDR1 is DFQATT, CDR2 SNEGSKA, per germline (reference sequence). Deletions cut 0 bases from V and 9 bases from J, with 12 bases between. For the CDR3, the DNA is TGCAGTGCTAGAGAAATGGACTACGGTGAGCAGTTCTTC. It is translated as CSAREMDYGEQFF.